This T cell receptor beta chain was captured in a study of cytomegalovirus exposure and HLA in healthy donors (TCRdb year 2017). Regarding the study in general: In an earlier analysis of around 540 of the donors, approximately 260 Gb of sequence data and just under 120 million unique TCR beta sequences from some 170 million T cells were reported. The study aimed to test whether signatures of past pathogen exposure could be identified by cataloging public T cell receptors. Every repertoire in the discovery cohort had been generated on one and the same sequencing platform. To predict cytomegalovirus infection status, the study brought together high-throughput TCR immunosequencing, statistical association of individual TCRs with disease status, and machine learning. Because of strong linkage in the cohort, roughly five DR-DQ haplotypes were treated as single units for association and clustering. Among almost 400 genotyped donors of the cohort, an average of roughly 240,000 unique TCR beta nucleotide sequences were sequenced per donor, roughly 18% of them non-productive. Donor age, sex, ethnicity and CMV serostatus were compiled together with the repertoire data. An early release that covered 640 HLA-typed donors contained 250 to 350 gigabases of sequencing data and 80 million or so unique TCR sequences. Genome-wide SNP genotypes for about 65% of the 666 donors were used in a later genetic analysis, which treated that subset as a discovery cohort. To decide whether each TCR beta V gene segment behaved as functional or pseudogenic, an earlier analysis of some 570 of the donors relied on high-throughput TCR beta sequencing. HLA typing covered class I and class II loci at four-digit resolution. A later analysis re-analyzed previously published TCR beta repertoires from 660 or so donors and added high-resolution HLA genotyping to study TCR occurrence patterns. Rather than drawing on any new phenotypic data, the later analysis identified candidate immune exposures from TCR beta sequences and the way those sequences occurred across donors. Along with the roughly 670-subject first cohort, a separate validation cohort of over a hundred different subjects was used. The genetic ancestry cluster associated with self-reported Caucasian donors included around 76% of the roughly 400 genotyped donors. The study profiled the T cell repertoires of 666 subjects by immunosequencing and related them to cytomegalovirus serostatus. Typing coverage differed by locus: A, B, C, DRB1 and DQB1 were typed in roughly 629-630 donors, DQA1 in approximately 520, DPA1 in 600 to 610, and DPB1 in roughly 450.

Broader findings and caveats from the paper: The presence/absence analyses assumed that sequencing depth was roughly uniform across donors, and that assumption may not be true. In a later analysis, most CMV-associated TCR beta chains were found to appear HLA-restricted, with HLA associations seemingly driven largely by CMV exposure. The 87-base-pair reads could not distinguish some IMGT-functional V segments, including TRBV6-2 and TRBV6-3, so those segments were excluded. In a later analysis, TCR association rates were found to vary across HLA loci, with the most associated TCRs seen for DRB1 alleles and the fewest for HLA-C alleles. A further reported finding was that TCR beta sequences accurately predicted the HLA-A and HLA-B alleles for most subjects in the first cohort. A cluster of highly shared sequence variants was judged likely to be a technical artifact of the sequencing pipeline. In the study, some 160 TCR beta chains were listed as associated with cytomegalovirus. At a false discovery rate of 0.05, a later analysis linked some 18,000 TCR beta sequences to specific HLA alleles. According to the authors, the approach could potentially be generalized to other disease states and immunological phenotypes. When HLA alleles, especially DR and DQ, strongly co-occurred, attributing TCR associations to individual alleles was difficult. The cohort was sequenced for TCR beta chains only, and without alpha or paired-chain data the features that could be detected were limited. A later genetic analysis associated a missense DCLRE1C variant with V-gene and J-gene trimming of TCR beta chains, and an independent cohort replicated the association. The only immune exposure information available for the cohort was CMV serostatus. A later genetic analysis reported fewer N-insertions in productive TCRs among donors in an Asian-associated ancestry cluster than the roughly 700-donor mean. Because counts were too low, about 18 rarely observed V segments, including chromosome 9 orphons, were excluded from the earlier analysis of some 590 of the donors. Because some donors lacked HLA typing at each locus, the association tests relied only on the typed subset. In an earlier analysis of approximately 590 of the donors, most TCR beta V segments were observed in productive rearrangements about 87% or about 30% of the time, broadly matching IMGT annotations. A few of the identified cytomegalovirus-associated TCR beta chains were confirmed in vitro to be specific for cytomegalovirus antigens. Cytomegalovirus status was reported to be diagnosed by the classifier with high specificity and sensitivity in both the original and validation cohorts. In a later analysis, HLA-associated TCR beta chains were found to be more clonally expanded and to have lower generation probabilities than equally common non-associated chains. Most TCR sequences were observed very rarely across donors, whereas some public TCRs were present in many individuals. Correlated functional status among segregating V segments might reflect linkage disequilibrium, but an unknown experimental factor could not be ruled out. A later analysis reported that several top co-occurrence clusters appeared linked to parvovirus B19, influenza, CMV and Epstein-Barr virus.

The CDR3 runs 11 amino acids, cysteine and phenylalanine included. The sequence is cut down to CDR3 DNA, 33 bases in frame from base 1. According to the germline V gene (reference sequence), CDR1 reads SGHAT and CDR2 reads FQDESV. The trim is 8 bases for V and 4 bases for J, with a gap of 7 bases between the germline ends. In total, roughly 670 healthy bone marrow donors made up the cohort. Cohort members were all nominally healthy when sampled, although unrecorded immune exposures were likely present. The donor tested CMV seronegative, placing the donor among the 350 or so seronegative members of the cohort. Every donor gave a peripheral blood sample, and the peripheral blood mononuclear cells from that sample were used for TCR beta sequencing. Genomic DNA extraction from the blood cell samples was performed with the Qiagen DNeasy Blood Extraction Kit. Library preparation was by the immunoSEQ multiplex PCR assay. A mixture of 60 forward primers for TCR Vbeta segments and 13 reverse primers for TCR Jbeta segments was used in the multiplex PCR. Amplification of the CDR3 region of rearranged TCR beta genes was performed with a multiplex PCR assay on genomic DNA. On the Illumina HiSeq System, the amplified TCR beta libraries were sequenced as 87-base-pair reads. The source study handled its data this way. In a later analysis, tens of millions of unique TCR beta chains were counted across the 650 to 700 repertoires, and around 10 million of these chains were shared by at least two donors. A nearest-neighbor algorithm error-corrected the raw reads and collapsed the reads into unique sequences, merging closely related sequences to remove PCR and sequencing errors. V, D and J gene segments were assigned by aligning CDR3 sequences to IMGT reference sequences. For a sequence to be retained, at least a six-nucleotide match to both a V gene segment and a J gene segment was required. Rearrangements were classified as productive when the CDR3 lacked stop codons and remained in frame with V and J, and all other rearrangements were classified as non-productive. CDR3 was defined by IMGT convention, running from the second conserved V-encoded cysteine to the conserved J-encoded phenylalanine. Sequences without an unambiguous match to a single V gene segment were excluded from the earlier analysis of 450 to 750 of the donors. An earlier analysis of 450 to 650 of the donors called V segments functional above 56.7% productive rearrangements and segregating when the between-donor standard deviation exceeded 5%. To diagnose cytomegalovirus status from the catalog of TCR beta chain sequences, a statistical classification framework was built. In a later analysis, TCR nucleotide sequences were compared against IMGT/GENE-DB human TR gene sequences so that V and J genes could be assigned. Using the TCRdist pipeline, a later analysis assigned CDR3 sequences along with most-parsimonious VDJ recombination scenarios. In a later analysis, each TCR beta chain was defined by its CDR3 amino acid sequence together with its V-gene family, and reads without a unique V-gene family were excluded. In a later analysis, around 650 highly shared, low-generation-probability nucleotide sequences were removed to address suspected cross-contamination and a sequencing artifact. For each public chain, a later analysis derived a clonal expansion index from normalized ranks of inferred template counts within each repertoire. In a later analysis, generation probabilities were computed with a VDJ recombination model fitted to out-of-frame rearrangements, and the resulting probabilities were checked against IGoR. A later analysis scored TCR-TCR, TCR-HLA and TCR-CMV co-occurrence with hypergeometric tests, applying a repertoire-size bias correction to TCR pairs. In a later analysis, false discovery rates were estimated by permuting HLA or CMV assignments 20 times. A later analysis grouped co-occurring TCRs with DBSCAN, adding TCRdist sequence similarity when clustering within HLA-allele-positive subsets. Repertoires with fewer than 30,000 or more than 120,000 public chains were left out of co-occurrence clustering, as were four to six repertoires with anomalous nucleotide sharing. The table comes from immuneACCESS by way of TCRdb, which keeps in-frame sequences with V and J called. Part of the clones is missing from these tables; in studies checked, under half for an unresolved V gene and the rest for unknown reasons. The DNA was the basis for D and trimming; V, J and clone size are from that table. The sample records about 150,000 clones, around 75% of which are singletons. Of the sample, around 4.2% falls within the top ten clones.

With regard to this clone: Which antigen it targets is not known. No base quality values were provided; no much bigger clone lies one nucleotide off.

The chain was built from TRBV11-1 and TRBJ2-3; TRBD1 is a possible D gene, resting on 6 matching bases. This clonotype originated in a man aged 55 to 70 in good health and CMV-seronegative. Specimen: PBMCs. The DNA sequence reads TGTGCCAGCGAGGGGGCAGATACGCAGTATTTT. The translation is CASEGADTQYF.